This TCR beta chain was sequenced for a study of blood T cell repertoires in COVID-19. On the study more broadly: Researchers got acute and convalescent COVID-19 samples from the United States, Italy and Spain. Sources were T cells, B-cell-depleted T cells, or PBMCs; the material itself was cDNA or gDNA.

This clone appeared a single time. Original handling: Counts of nucleated cells, estimated from reference gene primer amplification, were obtained. The table came from immunoSEQ multiplex PCR; TCRdb's copy has only in-frame clones and leaves some out. V and J calls and clone size follow that table, whereas D and trimming were derived from the DNA. Counted here are almost 200,000 clones, 86% occurring once; the ten biggest clones make up about 0.72%. CDR1 is SGHTA, CDR2 FQGNSA, per germline. There are 12 residues in the CDR3. Trimming took 5 bases from V and 5 from J, leaving 8 bases between them. This rearrangement joins TRBV7-2 to TRBJ2-3; possibly TRBD1 for D (5 bases). Sequencing was done on a sample of peripheral blood. This TCR came from a woman aged 70 to 79 with acute or convalescent COVID-19. This CDR3 reads CASSPQGDTQYF. CDR3 in DNA: TGTGCCAGCAGCCCCCAGGGAGATACGCAGTATTTT.